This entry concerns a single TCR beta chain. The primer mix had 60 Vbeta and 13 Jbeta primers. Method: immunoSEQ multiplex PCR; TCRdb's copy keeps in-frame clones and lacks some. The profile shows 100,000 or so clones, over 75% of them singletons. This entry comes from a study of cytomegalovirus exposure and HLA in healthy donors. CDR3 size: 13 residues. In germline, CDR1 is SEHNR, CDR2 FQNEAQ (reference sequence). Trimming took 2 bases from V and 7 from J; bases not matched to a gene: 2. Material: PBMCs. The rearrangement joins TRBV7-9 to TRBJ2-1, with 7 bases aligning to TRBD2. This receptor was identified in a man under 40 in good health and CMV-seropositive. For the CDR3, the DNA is TGTGCCAGCAGCTTACTAGCGGTTAATGAGCAGTTCTTC. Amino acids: CASSLLAVNEQFF.